This entry features one TCR beta chain sequence. The sample belongs to a study of T-cell memory formation after mild COVID-19. Using its own MiXCR run on the 5' RACE reads, TCRdb lists one record per CDR3 protein. The sample gives around 370,000 distinct CDR3 sequences, 20% to 25% of which show up once; 12% is in the top ten. CDR3 length: 13 residues. The J segment lost 3 bases and the V segment lost 4 bases, leaving 4 bases of the junction unmatched. Per the germline V gene, CDR1 is SGHRS and CDR2 is YFSETQ. Sequencing was performed on PBMCs or a T cell subset sorted from them (not recorded which). The chain recombines TRBV5-1 with TRBJ2-7; 7 bases align to TRBD1. This sequence originates from an adult woman who had mild COVID-19 (a few samples of this study predate the infection). Cell type and time point are not known. The CDR3, as DNA: TGCGCCAGCAGCCAGGGGGTGTTCTACGAGCAGTACTTC. This encodes CASSQGVFYEQYF. The full variable domain, with the rest looked up from reference TRBV5-1 and TRBJ2-7, is KAGVTQTPRYLIKTRGQQVTLSCSPISGHRSVSWYQQTPGQGLQFLFEYFSETQRNKGNFPGRFSGRQFSNSRSEMNVSTLELGDSALYLCASSQGVFYEQYFGPGTRLTVT.